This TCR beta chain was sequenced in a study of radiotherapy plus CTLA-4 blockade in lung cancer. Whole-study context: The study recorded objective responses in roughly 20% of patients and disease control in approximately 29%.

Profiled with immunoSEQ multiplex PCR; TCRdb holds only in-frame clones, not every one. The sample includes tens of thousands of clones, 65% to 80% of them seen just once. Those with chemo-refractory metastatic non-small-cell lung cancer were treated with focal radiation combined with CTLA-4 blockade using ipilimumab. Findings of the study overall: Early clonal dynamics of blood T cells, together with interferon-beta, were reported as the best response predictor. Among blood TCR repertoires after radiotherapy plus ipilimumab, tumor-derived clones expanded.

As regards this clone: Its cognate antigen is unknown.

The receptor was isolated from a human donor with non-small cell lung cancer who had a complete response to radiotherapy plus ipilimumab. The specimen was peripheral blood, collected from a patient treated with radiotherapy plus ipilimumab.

The CDR3 is CSVPHSLNTGELFF. CDR3 DNA: TGCAGCGTTCCACACAGCCTGAACACCGGGGAGCTGTTTTTT. J is TRBJ2-2 and V is TRBV29-1; D is ambiguous. V dropped 5 bases and J dropped 1 base, with 11 bases sitting between them. This CDR3 is built from 14 residues. Germline loops: CDR1 SQVTM, CDR2 ANQGSEA.